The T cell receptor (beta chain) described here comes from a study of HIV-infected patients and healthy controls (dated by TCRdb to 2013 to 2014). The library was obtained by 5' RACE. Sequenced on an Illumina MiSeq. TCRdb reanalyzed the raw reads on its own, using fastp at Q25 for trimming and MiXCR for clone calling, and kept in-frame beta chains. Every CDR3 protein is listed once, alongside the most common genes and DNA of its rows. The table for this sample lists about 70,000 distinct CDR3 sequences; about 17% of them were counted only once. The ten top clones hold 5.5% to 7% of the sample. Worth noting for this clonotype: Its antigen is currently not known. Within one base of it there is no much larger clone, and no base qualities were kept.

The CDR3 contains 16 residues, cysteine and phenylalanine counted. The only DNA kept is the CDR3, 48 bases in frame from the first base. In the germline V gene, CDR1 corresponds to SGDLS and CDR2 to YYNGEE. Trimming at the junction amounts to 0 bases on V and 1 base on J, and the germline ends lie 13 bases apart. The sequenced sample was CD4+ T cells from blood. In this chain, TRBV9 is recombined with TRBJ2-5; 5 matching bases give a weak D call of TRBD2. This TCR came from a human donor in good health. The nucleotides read TGTGCCAGCAGCGTAGCGAGCGGACTGAGCCAAGAGACCCAGTACTTC. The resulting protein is CASSVASGLSQETQYF. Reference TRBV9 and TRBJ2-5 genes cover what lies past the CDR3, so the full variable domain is DSGVTQTPKHLITATGQRVTLRCSPRSGDLSVYWYQQSLDQGLQFLIQYYNGEERAKGNILERFSAQQFPDLHSELNLSSLELGDSALYFCASSVASGLSQETQYFGPGTRLLVL.